In this sample, the clone carrying this TCR beta chain turned up a few times. Its antigen is as yet unknown. Sequencing was performed with immunoSEQ multiplex PCR; in TCRdb, only in-frame clones are kept and a portion is missing. The repertoire holds approximately 70,000 clones, roughly 73% seen once, with approximately 2.2% in the top ten. Isolation of CD4+ T cells took place after 10 days of culture. All participants had two doses of either the BNT162b2 or mRNA-1273 vaccine. This sample is drawn from a study of vaccination effects on CD4 cells after COVID-19. Findings of the study overall: Late in the post-vaccination period, infection-induced and vaccine-induced clones underwent marked clonal contraction.

This CDR3 region has 15 residues. From germline, CDR1 is LNHNV and CDR2 YYDKDF (reference sequence). The germline V and J ends were trimmed by 0 bases and 7 bases, with 12 bases remaining between them. This receptor was taken from a human donor who received a COVID-19 vaccine. The material was CD4+ T cells from PBMCs cultured without peptide, obtained after COVID-19 vaccination. The rearrangement uses TRBV15 and TRBJ1-4; D not resolved. The DNA for the CDR3 is TGTGCCACCAGCAGAGATGGTGGCCAGAGTGAAAAACTGTTTTTT. This sequence encodes CATSRDGGQSEKLFF.